Listed below are T cell receptor beta chains from one sample, sequenced in a study of T cells in Graves' hyperthyroidism and ophthalmopathy. Each CDR3 protein gets one entry after TCRdb re-called the multiplex PCR reads with MiXCR. This table has around 250,000 distinct CDR3 sequences, about 17% appearing once. The sequenced material came from blood. These receptors all come from a woman aged 18-29 years with Graves' ophthalmopathy. The CDR3 runs from the conserved cysteine through the conserved F or W. A D gene is named only where the DNA matches it firmly. Some rows mark clone size as missing; the rest say once, few, many or name a class of expanded clone.

>TRBJ1-1|many|TRBV20-1|-
TGCAGTGCCCCGGGGGCAACCAACACTGAAGCTTTCTTT
CSAPGATNTEAFF
>TRBJ2-2|-|TRBV20-1|-
TGCAGTGCTAGGGGGCATCGGGTGCCCACCGGGGAGCTGTTTTTT
CSARGHRVPTGELFF
>TRBJ1-1|many|TRBV12-3/TRBV12-4|-
TGTGCCAGCAGTTTTTTGGGCGTAGACACTGAAGCTTTCTTT
CASSFLGVDTEAFF
>TRBJ1-5|-|TRBV11-2|-
TGTGCCAGCAGCTCCATTACTGGTCAGCCCCAGCATTTT
CASSSITGQPQHF
>TRBJ1-2|many|TRBV24-1|TRBD1
TGTGCCACCAGTGACCCGGGACAGGGCCAAGAAGGCTACACCTTC
CATSDPGQGQEGYTF
>TRBJ2-7|-|TRBV19|TRBD2
TGTGCCAGTAGTATACAAGGCGGGGGGGACGAGCAGTACTTC
CASSIQGGGDEQYF
>TRBJ1-5|few|TRBV19|TRBD1
TGTGCCAGTAGTATAACAGGGGGCACTCAGCCCCAGCATTTT
CASSITGGTQPQHF
>TRBJ2-5|many|TRBV5-1|-
TGCGCCAGCAGCTTGGCAGGACAACCAAAAGAGACCCAGTACTTC
CASSLAGQPKETQYF
>TRBJ2-7|many|TRBV7-2|TRBD2
TGTGCCAGCAGCCTGACTAGCAGGCTTTCCTACGAGCAGTACTTC
CASSLTSRLSYEQYF
>TRBJ2-1|many|TRBV15|TRBD2
TGTGCCACCAGCAGAGAGGTGCTAGCGGGAGTGTGGACTGAGCAGTTCTTC
CATSREVLAGVWTEQFF
>TRBJ1-2|few|TRBV4-2|TRBD1
TGTGCCAGCAGCCAGCCGGGACAGTTTTTTCGTCGGGGTGGCTACACCTTC
CASSQPGQFFRRGGYTF
>TRBJ1-5|many|TRBV5-1|TRBD1
TGCGCCAGCAGCTTATATCCCGATTACAGGGGAAATCAGCCCCAGCATTTT
CASSLYPDYRGNQPQHF
>TRBJ2-1|many|TRBV3-1|-
TGTGCCAGCAGCCAGGGGGACTCAGCCCTCGTTAACAATGAGCAGTTCTTC
CASSQGDSALVNNEQFF
>TRBJ2-7|many|TRBV7-9|TRBD1
TGTGCCAGCAGCCAGGACAGGGCGAAATACGAGCAGTACTTC
CASSQDRAKYEQYF
>TRBJ1-4|many|TRBV27|-
TGTGCCAGCAGAATGGGAGAGGCTAATGAAAAACTGTTTTTT
CASRMGEANEKLFF
>TRBJ2-2|many|TRBV15|TRBD2
TGTGCCACCAGCAGAGATAGGCTAGCGGAAATGAACACCGGGGAGCTGTTTTTT
CATSRDRLAEMNTGELFF
>TRBJ1-6|-|TRBV6-1|-
TGTGCCAGCTCTTCGGGCGGGGCCAAGAATTCACCCCTCCACTTT
CASSSGGAKNSPLHF
>TRBJ1-3|-|TRBV19|-
TGTGCCAGTAGTATAGGGCCGGGGGCCGCTGGAAACACCATATATTTT
CASSIGPGAAGNTIYF
>TRBJ2-1|once|TRBV18|TRBD2
TGTGCCAGCTCACCGTCGAGGACTAGCGGGTACAATGAGCAGTTCTTC
CASSPSRTSGYNEQFF
>TRBJ2-1|many|TRBV11-2|TRBD2
TGTGCCAGCAGCTTAAGTAGCGGGAGGATGAATGAGCAGTTCTTC
CASSLSSGRMNEQFF
>TRBJ1-1|many|TRBV20-1|-
TGCAGTGCTAGAATACCTGCGGGGTGGGGGACTGAAGCTTTCTTT
CSARIPAGWGTEAFF
>TRBJ2-3|few|TRBV6-1|-
TGTGCCAGCAGTCTCCGTAACAGGGATAGGACAGATACGCAGTATTTT
CASSLRNRDRTDTQYF
>TRBJ1-1|-|TRBV20-1|-
TGCAGTGCTAGGGCAAACAGGGTTTTGACCACTGAAGCTTTCTTT
CSARANRVLTTEAFF
>TRBJ2-1|-|TRBV9|-
TGTGCCAGCAGCACAACAGACAGTGGGCAGTTCTTC
CASSTTDSGQFF
>TRBJ1-6|many|TRBV11-2|-
TGTGCCAGCAGCTTAGTTCCTCCAGCCTATAATTCACCCCTCCACTTT
CASSLVPPAYNSPLHF
>TRBJ1-2|many|TRBV5-1|TRBD1
TGCGCCAGCAGCTTGGGGACAGGGAATTCGTTTTTGTACACCTTC
CASSLGTGNSFLYTF
>TRBJ1-1|many|TRBV11-3|-
TGTGCCAGCAGCTTAGAGTCAGGGCGCGACACTGAAGCTTTCTTT
CASSLESGRDTEAFF
>TRBJ2-2|many|TRBV18|TRBD2
TGTGCCAGCTCCCCACGACTAGCGGGGGGCACGAACACCGGGGAGCTGTTTTTT
CASSPRLAGGTNTGELFF
>TRBJ1-1|many|TRBV6-5|-
TGTGCCAGCAGTTACGTAGGTCTGAGAGAAGCTTTCTTT
CASSYVGLREAFF
>TRBJ2-3|few|TRBV19|-
TGTGCCACCGGACGGTTGGGGAGAGGCACAGGTACGCAGTATTTT
CATGRLGRGTGTQYF
>TRBJ2-3|many|TRBV9|TRBD2
TGTGCCAGCAGCGTACAAAGCGGGGGGGTGGAGGATACGCAGTATTTT
CASSVQSGGVEDTQYF
>TRBJ2-5|many|TRBV28|TRBD2
TGTGCCAGCAGTCGCCCTCTAGCGGCCCAAGAGACCCAGTACTTC
CASSRPLAAQETQYF
>TRBJ1-1|many|TRBV28|-
TGTGCCAGCAGTCCGGGATCTCGAGTGAACACTGAAGCTTTCTTT
CASSPGSRVNTEAFF
>TRBJ2-2|few|TRBV9|TRBD2
TGTGCCAGCAGCGATAGCCGGGAGGCGAACACCGGGGAGCTGTTTTTT
CASSDSREANTGELFF
>TRBJ2-3|-|TRBV20-1|TRBD2
TGCAGTGCTAGCCCAGGGACTAGCGGGGGACCCACAGATACGCAGTATTTT
CSASPGTSGGPTDTQYF
>TRBJ2-2|few|TRBV3-1|-
TGTGCCAGCAGCCAAATTATCGCGAACACCGGGGAGCTGTTTTTT
CASSQIIANTGELFF
>TRBJ1-2|many|TRBV6-1|TRBD1
TGTGCCAGCCAACCGGGACAGGGGTATGGCTACACCTTC
CASQPGQGYGYTF
>TRBJ1-6|many|TRBV20-1|TRBD1
TGCAGTGCCGTCCCGGGACAGGGAAAGGGTAGTAATTCACCCCTCCACTTT
CSAVPGQGKGSNSPLHF
>TRBJ2-7|-|TRBV4-1|-
TGTGCCAGCAGCCTCGTTTTGTCCGAGCAGTACTTC
CASSLVLSEQYF
>TRBJ2-3|many|TRBV5-1|TRBD2
TGCGCCAGCAGCTTAGGATGGCGGGGGATGAAGGATACGCAGTATTTT
CASSLGWRGMKDTQYF
>TRBJ1-2|many|TRBV3-1|-
TGTGCCAGCAGCGATGGGTATAGAGGCTACACCTTC
CASSDGYRGYTF
>TRBJ2-3|many|TRBV7-9|-
TGTGCCAGCAGCTCACAGGTCGATAGCACAGATACGCAGTATTTT
CASSSQVDSTDTQYF
>TRBJ2-5|many|TRBV7-9|TRBD1
TGTGCCAGCAGCTTCAGGACAGGGGAAGAGACCCAGTACTTC
CASSFRTGEETQYF
>TRBJ2-5|many|TRBV10-2|-
TGCGCCAGCAGTGATTTGGGAGAAAAGCAAGAGACCCAGTACTTC
CASSDLGEKQETQYF
>TRBJ1-3|many|TRBV7-9|-
TGTGCCAGCAGCTTAGGGGACACGGGCTCTGGAAACACCATATATTTT
CASSLGDTGSGNTIYF
>TRBJ1-1|many|TRBV7-9|-
TGTGCCAGCAGCTTAGAGGGGGGTGATGAAGCTTTCTTT
CASSLEGGDEAFF
>TRBJ2-7|few|TRBV19|-
TGTGCCAGTAGTATCGGGACTGTTTCCTACGAGCAGTACTTC
CASSIGTVSYEQYF
>TRBJ2-7|-|TRBV20-1|TRBD1
TGCAGGACAGGGCCCTACGAGCAGTACTTC
CRTGPYEQYF
>TRBJ2-1|many|TRBV27|TRBD2
TGTGCCAGCTCCCCGGGGGGGTGGGAGGCGTATGAGCAGTTCTTC
CASSPGGWEAYEQFF
>TRBJ2-7|-|TRBV29-1|TRBD2
TGCAGCGTCTGTTTGATCGGGACTAGCGGGGGGGCCGTGTACGAGCAGTACTTC
CSVCLIGTSGGAVYEQYF
>TRBJ1-1|many|TRBV18|-
TGTGCCAGCTCACCTGGACCGGGAGGGAACACTGAAGCTTTCTTT
CASSPGPGGNTEAFF
>TRBJ2-7|many|TRBV29-1|-
TGCAGCGCTGGGGGGATACAGGTCGGGGGCTACGAGCAGTACTTC
CSAGGIQVGGYEQYF
>TRBJ2-7|many|TRBV10-2|TRBD1
TGCGCCAGCAGTGATGATTACATTGGGACAGTGCCCTACGAGCAGTACTTC
CASSDDYIGTVPYEQYF
>TRBJ1-1|many|TRBV18|-
TGTGCCAGCTCACAGGGAAGGACTGAAGCTTTCTTT
CASSQGRTEAFF
>TRBJ2-7|-|TRBV11-2|-
TGTGCCAGCAGCTTACGGCAGGCCTCCCTCTCCTACGAGCAGTACTTC
CASSLRQASLSYEQYF
>TRBJ1-1|many|TRBV30|-
TGTGCCTGGAGTGTACTTTCAGGGGTTGTCACTGAAGCTTTCTTT
CAWSVLSGVVTEAFF
>TRBJ2-7|-|TRBV28|TRBD1
TGTGCCAGCAGTTCTCTCGGGACAGACTCCTACGAGCAGTACTTC
CASSSLGTDSYEQYF